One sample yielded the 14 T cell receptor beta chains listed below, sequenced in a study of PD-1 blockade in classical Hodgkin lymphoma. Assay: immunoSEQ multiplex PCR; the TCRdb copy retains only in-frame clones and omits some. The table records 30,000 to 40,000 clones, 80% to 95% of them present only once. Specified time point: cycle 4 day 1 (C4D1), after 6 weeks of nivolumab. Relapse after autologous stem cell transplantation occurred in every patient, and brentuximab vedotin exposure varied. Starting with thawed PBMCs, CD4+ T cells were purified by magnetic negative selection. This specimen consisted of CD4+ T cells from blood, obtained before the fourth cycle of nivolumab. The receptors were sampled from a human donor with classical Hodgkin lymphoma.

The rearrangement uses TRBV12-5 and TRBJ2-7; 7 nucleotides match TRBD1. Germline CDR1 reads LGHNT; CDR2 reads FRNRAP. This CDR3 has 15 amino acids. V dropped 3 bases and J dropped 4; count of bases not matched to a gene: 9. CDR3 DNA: TGTGCTAGTGGTTTAGAAAGGGACAGCCCTTACGAGCAGTACTTC. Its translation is CASGLERDSPYEQYF.

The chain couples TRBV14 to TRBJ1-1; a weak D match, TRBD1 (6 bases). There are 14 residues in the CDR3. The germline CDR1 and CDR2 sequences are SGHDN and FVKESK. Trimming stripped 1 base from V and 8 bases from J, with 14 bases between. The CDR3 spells CASSQGGHRGEAFF. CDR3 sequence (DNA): TGTGCCAGCAGCCAAGGGGGACACCGCGGAGAAGCTTTCTTT.

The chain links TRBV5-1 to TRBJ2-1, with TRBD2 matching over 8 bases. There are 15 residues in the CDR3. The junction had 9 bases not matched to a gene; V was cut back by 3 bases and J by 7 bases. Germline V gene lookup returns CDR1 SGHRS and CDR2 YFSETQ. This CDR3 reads CASSSLAEKRNEQFF. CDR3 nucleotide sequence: TGCGCCAGCAGCTCACTAGCGGAAAAGAGGAATGAGCAGTTCTTC.

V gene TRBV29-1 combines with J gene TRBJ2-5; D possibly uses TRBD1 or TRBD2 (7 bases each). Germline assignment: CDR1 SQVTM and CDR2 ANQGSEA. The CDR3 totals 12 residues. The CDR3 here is CRGGYRGETQYF. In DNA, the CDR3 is TGCAGGGGGGGGTACAGGGGAGAGACCCAGTACTTC.

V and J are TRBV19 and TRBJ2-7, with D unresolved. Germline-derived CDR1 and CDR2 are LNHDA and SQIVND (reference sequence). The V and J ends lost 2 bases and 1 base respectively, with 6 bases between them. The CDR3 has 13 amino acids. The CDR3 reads CASSIRVSYEQYF. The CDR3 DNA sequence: TGTGCCAGTAGTATACGGGTTTCCTACGAGCAGTACTTC.

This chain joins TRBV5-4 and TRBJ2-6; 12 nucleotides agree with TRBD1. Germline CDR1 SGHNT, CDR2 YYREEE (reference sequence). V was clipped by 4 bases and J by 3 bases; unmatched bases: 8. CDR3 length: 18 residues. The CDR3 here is CASSIMGQGAFGANVLTF. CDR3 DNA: TGTGCCAGCAGCATTATGGGACAGGGGGCGTTTGGGGCCAACGTCCTGACTTTC. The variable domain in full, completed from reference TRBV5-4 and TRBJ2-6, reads ETGVTQSPTHLIKTRGQQVTLRCSSQSGHNTVSWYQQALGQGPQFIFQYYREEENGRGNFPPRFSGLQFPNYSSELNVNALELDDSALYLCASSIMGQGAFGANVLTFGAGSRLTVL.

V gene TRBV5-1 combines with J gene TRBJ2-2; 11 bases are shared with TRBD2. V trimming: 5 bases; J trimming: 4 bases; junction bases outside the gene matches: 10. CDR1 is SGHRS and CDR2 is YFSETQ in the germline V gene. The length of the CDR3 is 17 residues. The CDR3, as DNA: TGCGCCAGCAGAGGGCTAGCGGGAGGTCAGGCCACCGGGGAGCTGTTTTTT. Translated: CASRGLAGGQATGELFF.

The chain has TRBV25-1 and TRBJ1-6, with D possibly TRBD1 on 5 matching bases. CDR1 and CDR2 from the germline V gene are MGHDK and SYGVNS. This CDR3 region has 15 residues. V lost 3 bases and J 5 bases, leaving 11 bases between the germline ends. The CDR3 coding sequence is TGTGCCAGCAGTGACCCAGGGTCCCATAATTCACCCCTCCACTTT. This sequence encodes CASSDPGSHNSPLHF.

The CDR3 DNA reads as TGTGCCAGCAGGGTGGTCAGGGGCACTGAAGCTTTCTTT. Its protein product is CASRVVRGTEAFF. V and J are TRBV2 and TRBJ1-1; possible D gene TRBD1, 6 bases. This CDR3 region has 13 residues. CDR1 is SNHLY, CDR2 FYNNEI, per germline. Trimming pared 6 bases from V and 4 bases from J, leaving 12 bases between.

CDR3 bases: TGCAGCGTTGCCTCCCGGGACAGGGGGTACGAGCAGTACTTC. Translating gives CSVASRDRGYEQYF. The J gene is TRBJ2-7, the V gene TRBV29-1, with 11 nucleotides matching TRBD1. Germline V gives CDR1 SQVTM, CDR2 ANQGSEA. This CDR3 is 14 amino acids long. J gave up 4 bases and V 4 bases, and 6 bases lay outside the gene matches.

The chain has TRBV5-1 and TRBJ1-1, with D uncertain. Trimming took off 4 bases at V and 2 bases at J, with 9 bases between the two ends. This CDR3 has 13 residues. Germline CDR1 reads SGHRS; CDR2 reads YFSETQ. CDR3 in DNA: TGCGCCAGCAGCCTCGATGCTAACACTGAAGCTTTCTTT. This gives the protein CASSLDANTEAFF.

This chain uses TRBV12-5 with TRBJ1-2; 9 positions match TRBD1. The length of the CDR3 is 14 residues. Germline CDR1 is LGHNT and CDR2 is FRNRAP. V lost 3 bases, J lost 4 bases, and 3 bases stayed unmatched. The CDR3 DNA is TGTGCTAGTGGTTTCTCGGACAGGGGCTATGGCTACACCTTC. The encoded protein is CASGFSDRGYGYTF.

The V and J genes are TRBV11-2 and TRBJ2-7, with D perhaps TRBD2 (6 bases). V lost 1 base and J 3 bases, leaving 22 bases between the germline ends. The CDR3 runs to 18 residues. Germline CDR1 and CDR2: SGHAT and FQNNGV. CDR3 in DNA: TGTGCCAGCAGCTTAGCCCTCCTGGCTGGGGGGAGAGGCTACGAGCAGTACTTC. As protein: CASSLALLAGGRGYEQYF. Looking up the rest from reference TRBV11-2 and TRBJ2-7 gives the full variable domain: EAGVAQSPRYKIIEKRQSVAFWCNPISGHATLYWYQQILGQGPKLLIQFQNNGVVDDSQLPKDRFSAERLKGVDSTLKIQPAKLEDSAVYLCASSLALLAGGRGYEQYFGPGTRLTVT.

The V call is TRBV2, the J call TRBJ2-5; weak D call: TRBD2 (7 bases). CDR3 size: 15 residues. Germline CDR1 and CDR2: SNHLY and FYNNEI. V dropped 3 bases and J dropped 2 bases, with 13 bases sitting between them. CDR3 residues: CASSEQGRVQETQYF. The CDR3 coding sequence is TGTGCCAGCAGTGAGCAGGGGAGGGTACAAGAGACCCAGTACTTC.